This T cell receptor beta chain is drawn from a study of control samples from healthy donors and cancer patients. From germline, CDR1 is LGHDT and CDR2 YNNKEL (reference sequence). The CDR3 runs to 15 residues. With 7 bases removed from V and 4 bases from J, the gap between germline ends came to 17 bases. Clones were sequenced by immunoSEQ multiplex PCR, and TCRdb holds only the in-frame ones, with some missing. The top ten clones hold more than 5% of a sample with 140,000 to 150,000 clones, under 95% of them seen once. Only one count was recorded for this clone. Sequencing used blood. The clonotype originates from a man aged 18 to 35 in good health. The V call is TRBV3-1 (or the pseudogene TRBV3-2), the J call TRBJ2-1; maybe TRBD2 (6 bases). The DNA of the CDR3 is TGTGCCAGCACCTCCGGAGGGGATCGGTACAATGAGCAGTTCTTC. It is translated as CASTSGGDRYNEQFF.